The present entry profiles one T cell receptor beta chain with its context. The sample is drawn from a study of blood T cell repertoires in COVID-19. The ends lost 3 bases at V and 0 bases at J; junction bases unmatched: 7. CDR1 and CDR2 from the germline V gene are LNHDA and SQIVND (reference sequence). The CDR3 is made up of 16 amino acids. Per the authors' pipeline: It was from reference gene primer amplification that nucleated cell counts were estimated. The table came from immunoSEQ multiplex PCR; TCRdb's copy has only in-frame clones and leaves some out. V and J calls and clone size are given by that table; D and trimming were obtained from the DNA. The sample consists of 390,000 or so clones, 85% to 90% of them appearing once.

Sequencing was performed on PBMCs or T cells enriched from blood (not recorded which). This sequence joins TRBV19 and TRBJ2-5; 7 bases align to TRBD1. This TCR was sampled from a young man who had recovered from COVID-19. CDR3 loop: CASSMYNRGNQETQYF. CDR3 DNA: TGTGCCAGTAGTATGTATAACAGGGGAAACCAAGAGACCCAGTACTTC.